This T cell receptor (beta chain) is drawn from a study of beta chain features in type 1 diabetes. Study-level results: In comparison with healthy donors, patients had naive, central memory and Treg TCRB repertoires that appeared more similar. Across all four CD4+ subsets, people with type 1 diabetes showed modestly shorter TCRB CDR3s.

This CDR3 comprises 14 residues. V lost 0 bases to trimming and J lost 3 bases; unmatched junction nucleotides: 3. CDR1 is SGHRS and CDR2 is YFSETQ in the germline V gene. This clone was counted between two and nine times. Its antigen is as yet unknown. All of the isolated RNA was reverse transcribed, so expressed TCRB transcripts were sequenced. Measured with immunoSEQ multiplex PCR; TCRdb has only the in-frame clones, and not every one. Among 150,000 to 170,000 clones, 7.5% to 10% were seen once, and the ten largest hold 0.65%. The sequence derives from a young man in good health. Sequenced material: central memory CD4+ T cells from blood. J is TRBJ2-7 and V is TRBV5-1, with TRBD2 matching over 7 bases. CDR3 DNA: TGCGCCAGCAGCTTGGCTGGGGGGGGCTACGAGCAGTACTTC. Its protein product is CASSLAGGGYEQYF.